This T cell receptor beta chain was sequenced in a study of shared clonotypes between healthy human individuals. The CDR3 runs to 13 residues. The germline V and J ends were trimmed by 0 bases and 4 bases, with 4 bases remaining between them. Germline values: CDR1 SNHLY, CDR2 FYNNEI. TCRdb's copy holds only in-frame clones and misses some; the assay was immunoSEQ multiplex PCR. The sample has about 1.1 million clones, 75% to 85% seen once. This clone was counted only a few times. The chain recombines TRBV2 with TRBJ2-1; D not resolved. The specimen sequenced was memory CD4+ T cells from PBMCs. Indicated subset: CD45RA-negative fraction. This sequence was found in a young man in good health. Some clones in this sample may be carry-over from other donors' samples. CDR3 in amino acids: CASSEAIYNEQFF. CDR3 sequence (DNA): TGTGCCAGCAGTGAAGCGATTTACAATGAGCAGTTCTTC.